These T cell receptor beta chains were read from a single sample in a study of blood T cell repertoires in COVID-19. TCRdb keeps only in-frame clones here, not all; method: immunoSEQ multiplex PCR. The sample includes some 93,000 clones, roughly nine tenths of them seen just once. The sample comprised peripheral blood. The receptors derive from a middle-aged man with acute or convalescent COVID-19. Each CDR3 is given without its conserved first and last residue.

v_call: TRBV5-1; cdr3_aa: ASSLVGGGTEAF
v_call: TRBV15; cdr3_aa: ATSRDSQTSGTGELF
v_call: TRBV27; cdr3_aa: ASSSPTVEGSEQY
v_call: TRBV2; cdr3_aa: ASSRQTNTEAF
v_call: TRBV29-1; cdr3_aa: SVRDSFNYGYT
v_call: TRBV7-3; cdr3_aa: ASSLGTSGRSGETQY
v_call: TRBV5-6; cdr3_aa: ASSLLRGSYNSPLH
v_call: TRBV2; cdr3_aa: ASSGASRTGNEQF
v_call: TRBV5-5; cdr3_aa: ASSLTAGTPYGYT
v_call: TRBV10-3; cdr3_aa: AISLGQGLKYEQY
v_call: TRBV7-3; cdr3_aa: ASSWTGDNEQF
v_call: TRBV27; cdr3_aa: ASSLTQDRKRYEQY
v_call: TRBV12-5; cdr3_aa: ASGLVRGEQY